A single sample gave rise to the 29 T cell receptor beta chains below, sequenced in a study of shared clonotypes between healthy human individuals. TCRdb's table, derived via immunoSEQ multiplex PCR, lists solely in-frame clones and lacks some. The sample includes over a million clones, approximately 97% of them seen just once. Sequencing was done on a sample of naive CD4+ T cells sorted from blood. Noted subset: CD45RA+ positively selected. These receptors were taken from a man aged 25-40 years in good health.

Concerning this clone itself: Other DNA sequences in the sample encode the same CDR3. The chain couples TRBV10-3 to TRBJ2-1, with D unresolved. V lost 0 bases to trimming and J lost 4 bases, with 7 bases between them. The germline V gene encodes CDR1 ENHRY and CDR2 SYGVKD. This CDR3 has 14 residues. The CDR3 protein is CAISESAGYNEQFF. DNA for the CDR3: TGTGCCATCAGTGAGTCGGCTGGGTACAATGAGCAGTTCTTC.

This sequence joins TRBV5-1 and TRBJ2-3, with TRBD1 identical over 7 bases. The germline CDR1 and CDR2 sequences are SGHRS and YFSETQ. The trim removed 7 bases at V and 1 base at J, leaving 3 bases unmatched. This CDR3 has 13 amino acids. The CDR3 DNA reads TGCGCCAGCGGGACAGACGGCACAGATACGCAGTATTTT. Translating it yields CASGTDGTDTQYF.

V usage is TRBV2 and J usage is TRBJ2-5; 9 nucleotides match TRBD1. CDR1 and CDR2 (germline): SNHLY, FYNNEI. The J segment lost 4 bases and the V segment lost 4 bases, leaving 1 base of the junction unmatched. This CDR3 region has 13 residues. The DNA for the CDR3 is TGTGCCAGCAGTGGGACAGGGGTAGAGACCCAGTACTTC. Protein product: CASSGTGVETQYF.

This sequence joins TRBV28 and TRBJ2-1; perhaps TRBD1 as D (6 bases). The germline V and J ends were trimmed by 6 bases and 8 bases, with 17 bases remaining between them. CDR1 and CDR2 from the germline V gene are MDHEN and SYDVKM. The CDR3 has 14 amino acids. CDR3 sequence: CASRGTPLVHEQFF. For the CDR3, the DNA is TGTGCCAGCAGGGGGACACCCCTAGTACATGAGCAGTTCTTC.

The genes are TRBV10-1 and TRBJ1-3, with TRBD1 as a possible D gene (5 bases). V was shortened by 1 base and J by 0 bases, with 13 bases between the two germline ends. This CDR3 contains 17 residues. Germline CDR1 WNHNN, CDR2 SYGVQD (reference sequence). CDR3 residues: CASSELQAINSGNTIYF. CDR3 DNA: TGCGCCAGCAGTGAGTTACAGGCAATAAACTCTGGAAACACCATATATTTT.

The chain couples TRBV2 to TRBJ2-3, with D unclear. The CDR3 loop spans 12 amino acids. V was pared by 7 bases and J by 4 bases, with 9 bases between. CDR1 and CDR2 from the germline V gene are SNHLY and FYNNEI. CDR3 sequence reads: CASKRESDTQYF. The CDR3 DNA follows: TGTGCCAGCAAGAGAGAGTCAGATACGCAGTATTTT.

This chain uses TRBV18 with TRBJ1-2; D is undetermined. This CDR3 has 17 residues. V gave up 4 bases and J gave up 8 bases, with 26 bases separating them. Germline values: CDR1 KGHSH, CDR2 LQKENI. CDR3 in amino acids: CASSQIIPGLITEGYTF. The DNA for the CDR3 is TGTGCCAGCTCACAGATTATACCGGGTCTTATTACGGAGGGCTACACCTTC.

CDR3 coding DNA: TGTGCCAGCAGCCTAAATCCGACCCCCGTAAACTATGGCTACACCTTC. It is translated as CASSLNPTPVNYGYTF. V usage is TRBV6-6 and J usage is TRBJ1-2; D ambiguous. The CDR3 has 16 residues. Trimming removed 6 bases from V and 2 bases from J, with 19 bases in between. CDR1 MNHNY and CDR2 SVGAGI come from the germline V gene (reference sequence).

The chain is built from TRBV5-4 and TRBJ2-3, with 10 positions matching TRBD1. V trimming: 5 bases; J trimming: 2 bases; junction bases outside the gene matches: 11. This CDR3 has 17 residues. Per the germline V gene, CDR1 is SGHNT and CDR2 is YYREEE (reference sequence). The CDR3 DNA reads as TGTGCCAGCAGTCCCCCCTGGGACAGGGGCGCCACAGATACGCAGTATTTT. It codes for CASSPPWDRGATDTQYF.

The chain uses TRBV7-9 and TRBJ1-1; 9 bases map to TRBD1. V was pared by 4 bases and J by 4 bases, with 7 bases of the junction left unmatched. The CDR3 has 15 amino acids. Germline lookup yields CDR1 SEHNR and CDR2 FQNEAQ (reference sequence). In DNA, the CDR3 is TGTGCCAGCAGCTGGGCAGGACAGGGGTTCACTGAAGCTTTCTTT. Its translation: CASSWAGQGFTEAFF.

This sequence joins TRBV5-5 and TRBJ2-7, with D possibly matching TRBD1 (6 bases). V was pared by 1 base and J by 4 bases, with 18 bases between. Germline V gene sequence: CDR1 SGHKS, CDR2 YYEKEE (reference sequence). The CDR3 sequence is 16 residues long. CDR3 DNA: TGTGCCAGCAGCTTGCTCCGGGCAGGGGATTGGTACGAGCAGTACTTC. Translating gives CASSLLRAGDWYEQYF.

The chain links TRBV10-1 to TRBJ2-3; no definite D call. Trimming removed 7 bases at V and 2 bases at J, with 13 bases between. Per germline, CDR1 WNHNN and CDR2 SYGVQD (reference sequence). This CDR3 is built from 14 residues. The CDR3 bases are TGCGCCAGCAAAGCAGGCCTCTCCACAGATACGCAGTATTTT. It yields the protein CASKAGLSTDTQYF.

The V gene is TRBV6-5, the J gene TRBJ2-2; D is ambiguous. This CDR3 region has 13 residues. The germline V and J ends were trimmed by 7 bases and 3 bases, with 9 bases remaining between them. Germline V CDR1 and CDR2: MNHEY, SVGAGI. This CDR3 is CASKLWDTGELFF. In DNA form, the CDR3 reads TGTGCCAGCAAGCTTTGGGACACCGGGGAGCTGTTTTTT.

The chain employs TRBV2 and TRBJ2-5, with D maybe TRBD2 (6 bases). CDR1 and CDR2 from the germline V gene are SNHLY and FYNNEI. There are 13 residues in the CDR3. V was trimmed by 3 bases and J by 4 bases, leaving 9 bases between them. CDR3 bases: TGTGCCAGCAGTGAGGAGGGGCGAGAGACCCAGTACTTC. This translates into CASSEEGRETQYF.

V usage is TRBV7-9 and J usage is TRBJ2-3; D ambiguous. V gave up 5 bases and J gave up 3 bases, with 9 bases separating them. CDR3 length: 13 residues. Per the germline V gene, CDR1 is SEHNR and CDR2 is FQNEAQ (reference sequence). In nucleotides, the CDR3 is TGTGCCAGCAGCCTTTCAGTGACAGATACGCAGTATTTT. It translates to CASSLSVTDTQYF.

This rearrangement joins TRBV30 to TRBJ2-1; possibly TRBD1 for D (6 bases). With 6 bases removed from V and 1 base from J, the gap between germline ends came to 13 bases. The CDR3 has 14 residues. From germline, CDR1 is GTSNPN and CDR2 SVGIG (reference sequence). The CDR3 DNA is TGTGCCTGCCAAGGACAGTTGTCCTACAATGAGCAGTTCTTC. The encoded protein is CACQGQLSYNEQFF.

Worth noting for this clone: Other DNA sequences of this sample code for an identical CDR3. The V call is TRBV2, the J call TRBJ2-7; weak D call: TRBD2 (5 bases). The CDR3 runs 12 residues. V gave up 6 bases and J gave up 0 bases, with 6 bases separating them. Germline CDR1 is SNHLY and CDR2 is FYNNEI. CDR3 DNA sequence: TGTGCCAGCAGGGGGAGCTCCTACGAGCAGTACTTC. Its translation: CASRGSSYEQYF.

The chain uses TRBV14 and TRBJ1-3, with 7 bases that match TRBD1. The ends lost 4 bases at V and 2 bases at J; junction bases unmatched: 8. Germline V lookup: CDR1 SGHDN, CDR2 FVKESK. CDR3 length: 16 residues. CDR3 region: CASSRDSVRAGNTIYF. CDR3 coding DNA: TGTGCCAGCAGCCGGGACAGCGTACGGGCTGGAAACACCATATATTTT.

About this clone itself: The same CDR3 arises from other DNA sequences in this sample as well. The rearrangement joins TRBV18 to TRBJ2-7, with 12 bases aligning to TRBD1. Germline V gives CDR1 KGHSH, CDR2 LQKENI. Losses at the gene ends were 4 bases for V and 3 bases for J; bases not matched to a gene: 1. The length of the CDR3 is 14 residues. CDR3 in DNA: TGTGCCAGCTCACGGGACAGGGGGCACTACGAGCAGTACTTC. This translates into CASSRDRGHYEQYF.

V gene TRBV11-3 combines with J gene TRBJ2-1; possible D gene TRBD1, 5 bases. The V gene lost 6 bases and the J gene lost 5 bases, with 11 bases spanning the gap. This CDR3 has 13 residues. Germline CDR1 reads SGHNT; CDR2 reads YENEEA. CDR3 nucleotide sequence: TGTGCCAGCAGTACGACAGAGCACAATGAGCAGTTCTTC. Translating gives CASSTTEHNEQFF.

J is TRBJ2-1 and V is TRBV5-5; the match to TRBD2 covers 14 bases. Germline V gene lookup returns CDR1 SGHKS and CDR2 YYEKEE (reference sequence). J was trimmed by 0 bases and V by 4 bases; bases with no gene match: 6. The CDR3 runs 18 residues. DNA for the CDR3: TGTGCCAGCAGCACGGGACTAGCGGGGGTGAGCTCCTACAATGAGCAGTTCTTC. Translation: CASSTGLAGVSSYNEQFF.

The chain employs TRBV7-9 and TRBJ1-1; TRBD1 might be the D (6 bases). The germline CDR1 and CDR2 sequences are SEHNR and FQNEAQ (reference sequence). This CDR3 has 12 amino acids. The ends were cut back, 9 bases at V and 7 bases at J, with 15 bases in the middle. Here the CDR3 DNA reads TGTGCCAGGGGTTCAATGACAGGTGAAGCTTTCTTT. Encoded protein: CARGSMTGEAFF.

With regard to this clone: At one boundary the junction diverges from the germline segment, which might be a read error. V usage is TRBV4-2 and J usage is TRBJ1-2, with D uncertain. The V gene's germline CDR1 is LGHNA and CDR2 YNFKEQ. This CDR3 has 12 residues. CDR3 coding DNA: TGTGCCAGCAGCGCCGGACGCCCCCCGATCTCCTTC. Amino acids: CASSAGRPPISF.

This chain links TRBV2 with TRBJ1-1; no firm D call. V dropped 4 bases and J dropped 6 bases, with 12 bases sitting between them. The CDR3 is 13 amino acids. Looked up from germline, CDR1 is SNHLY and CDR2 is FYNNEI. The CDR3 DNA follows: TGTGCCAGCAGTGCCCAACAAAGGGCTGAAGCTTTCTTT. It codes for CASSAQQRAEAFF.

This chain joins TRBV5-4 and TRBJ2-3; TRBD2 agrees at 12 bases. Germline CDR1 is SGHNT and CDR2 is YYREEE (reference sequence). J lost 4 bases, V lost 0 bases, and 3 bases had no gene match. The CDR3 consists of 16 residues. In nucleotides, the CDR3 is TGTGCCAGCAGCTTGGGAGGACTAGCGGGATCAGATACGCAGTATTTT. Amino acids: CASSLGGLAGSDTQYF.

This chain uses TRBV5-8 with TRBJ1-5; the D is unclear. Trimming shortened V by 0 bases and J by 3 bases, and 13 bases separated the two germline ends. The CDR3 runs 16 residues. Germline loops: CDR1 SGHTS, CDR2 YDEGEE. The CDR3 bases are TGTGCCAGCAGCTTGGGTTTGCGGCAGACCAATCAGCCCCAGCATTTT. Translating gives CASSLGLRQTNQPQHF.

The chain is built from TRBV5-1 and TRBJ2-7; TRBD1 matches at 11 bases. In germline, CDR1 is SGHRS, CDR2 YFSETQ. V was pared by 6 bases and J by 4 bases, with 9 bases of the junction left unmatched. This CDR3 is 15 amino acids long. The CDR3 loop reads CASTPNGQGAYEQYF. The CDR3 nucleotides read TGCGCCAGCACCCCTAACGGACAGGGGGCATACGAGCAGTACTTC.

Concerning this clone: This sample includes further DNA sequences coding for the same CDR3. This sequence joins TRBV7-9 and TRBJ2-1; 11 nucleotides align to TRBD1. Germline assignment: CDR1 SEHNR and CDR2 FQNEAQ (reference sequence). The CDR3 spans 16 residues. Trimming cost V 1 base and J 1 base; bases outside gene matches: 0. In DNA form, the CDR3 reads TGTGCCAGCAGCTTAGGGGACAGGGGGTCCTACAATGAGCAGTTCTTC. Amino acid sequence: CASSLGDRGSYNEQFF.

The chain recombines TRBV19 with TRBJ1-5; D is ambiguous. Germline CDR1 is LNHDA and CDR2 is SQIVND (reference sequence). The V and J ends lost 5 bases and 0 bases respectively, with 11 bases between them. The CDR3 loop spans 15 amino acids. For the CDR3, the DNA is TGTGCCAGTAGTGCGGATGCAGGTAGCAATCAGCCCCAGCATTTT. It codes for CASSADAGSNQPQHF.